This TCR beta chain was sequenced for a study of T cell changes during pregnancy in multiple sclerosis. The germline V and J ends were trimmed by 6 bases and 2 bases, with 13 bases remaining between them. The germline V gene has CDR1 SNHLY and CDR2 FYNNEI. The CDR3 runs to 14 residues. TCRdb keeps only in-frame clones here, not all; method: immunoSEQ multiplex PCR. The sample shows about 40,000 clones, roughly nine tenths of them seen only once. Source: CD4+ T cells from peripheral blood mononuclear cells, taken in the third trimester of pregnancy. This TCR derives from a female donor in good health, enrolled as a control in a pregnancy study. This chain uses TRBV2 with TRBJ2-5; D gene unclear. CDR3 sequence reads: CASSKDGGQETQYF. The CDR3 nucleotides are TGTGCCAGCAGCAAAGATGGCGGTCAAGAGACCCAGTACTTC.